This is a list of T cell receptor beta chains from one sample in a study of OX40 agonist ivuxolimab in advanced cancers. Profiled with immunoSEQ multiplex PCR; TCRdb holds only in-frame clones, not every one. The data contain 45,000 or so clones, 80% of them seen just once; the ten biggest clones take up around 3.9%. This specimen was CD4+ or CD8+ T cells sorted from blood, taken in a trial of the OX40 agonist ivuxolimab. These receptors were collected from an adult with an advanced solid tumor such as melanoma, head and neck, liver or kidney cancer. The CDR3 runs from the conserved cysteine through the conserved F or W. Each record gives: J gene, D gene, clone size, V gene, CDR3 DNA, CDR3 protein. D genes are given only for firm matches. Size values are once, few and many counts, or a class for expanded clones, and some rows have none.

j_call: TRBJ2-7; d_call: TRBD1; clone_size: .; v_call: TRBV15; cdr3_nt: TGTGCCACCAGCTCCAAAACCGGACAGGGCTACGAGCAGTACTTC; cdr3_aa: CATSSKTGQGYEQYF
j_call: TRBJ2-1; d_call: TRBD2; clone_size: .; v_call: TRBV7-8; cdr3_nt: TGTGCCAGCAGCTTCCCTAGCGGGAGTATAGACAATGAGCAGTTCTTC; cdr3_aa: CASSFPSGSIDNEQFF
j_call: TRBJ1-5; d_call: .; clone_size: .; v_call: TRBV19; cdr3_nt: TGTGCCAGTAGTACGACGGGGAGTAGCAATCAGCCCCAGCATTTT; cdr3_aa: CASSTTGSSNQPQHF
j_call: TRBJ2-3; d_call: .; clone_size: few; v_call: TRBV1; cdr3_nt: TGCACCAGCAGCCAAGATCCCTTAGCGGGGGCTCATTTGGATACGCAGTATTTT; cdr3_aa: CTSSQDPLAGAHLDTQYF
j_call: TRBJ2-3; d_call: TRBD2; clone_size: .; v_call: TRBV5-1; cdr3_nt: TGCGCCAGCAGCTGGGGGACTAGCGGGAGCGGTTCAGATACGCAGTATTTT; cdr3_aa: CASSWGTSGSGSDTQYF
j_call: TRBJ2-3; d_call: .; clone_size: .; v_call: TRBV29-1; cdr3_nt: TGCAGCGTTAGGGCAGGGAACACAGATACGCAGTATTTT; cdr3_aa: CSVRAGNTDTQYF
j_call: TRBJ2-3; d_call: TRBD1; clone_size: .; v_call: TRBV6-1; cdr3_nt: TGTGCCAGCAGCCGGCAGGGGGCGAGAACAGATACGCAGTATTTT; cdr3_aa: CASSRQGARTDTQYF
j_call: TRBJ2-7; d_call: TRBD1; clone_size: once; v_call: TRBV5-4; cdr3_nt: TGTGCCAGCAGCCTCGCAGGGGGCCCCTACGAGCAGTACTTC; cdr3_aa: CASSLAGGPYEQYF
j_call: TRBJ1-1; d_call: .; clone_size: few; v_call: TRBV5-1; cdr3_nt: TGCGCCAGCAGCTTGGTTCTGGTCTCGGAAGCTTTCTTT; cdr3_aa: CASSLVLVSEAFF
j_call: TRBJ2-7; d_call: .; clone_size: .; v_call: TRBV28; cdr3_nt: TGTGCCAGCAGTTTGAGGGCAGACTCTTGGCGCTCCTACGAGCAGTACTTC; cdr3_aa: CASSLRADSWRSYEQYF
j_call: TRBJ1-6; d_call: TRBD1; clone_size: .; v_call: TRBV5-6; cdr3_nt: TGTGCCAGCAGCTTGGGGGACAGGGGGCCGGCACCCCTCCACTTT; cdr3_aa: CASSLGDRGPAPLHF
j_call: TRBJ2-7; d_call: TRBD1; clone_size: .; v_call: TRBV7-2; cdr3_nt: TGTGCCAGCAGCTTAGAGACAGGGTTCGGCGAGCAGTACTTC; cdr3_aa: CASSLETGFGEQYF
j_call: TRBJ1-6; d_call: .; clone_size: .; v_call: TRBV5-4; cdr3_nt: TGTGCCAGCAGCTTGATCCACGCTTCACCCCTCCACTTT; cdr3_aa: CASSLIHASPLHF
j_call: TRBJ1-5; d_call: .; clone_size: .; v_call: TRBV7-5; cdr3_nt: TGTGTCAGAAGCCCTCTTCGACAGGGTAGGGATCAGCCCCAGCATTTT; cdr3_aa: CVRSPLRQGRDQPQHF
j_call: TRBJ2-3; d_call: .; clone_size: .; v_call: TRBV6-5; cdr3_nt: TGTGCCAGCAGGACAGGCAGGGAAGTCCAGTATTTT; cdr3_aa: CASRTGREVQYF
j_call: TRBJ2-2; d_call: .; clone_size: .; v_call: TRBV4-2; cdr3_nt: TGTGCCAGCAGCCAAGATCGGTTGTATCGGACCGGGGAGCTGTTTTTT; cdr3_aa: CASSQDRLYRTGELFF
j_call: TRBJ2-3; d_call: TRBD1; clone_size: .; v_call: TRBV6-5; cdr3_nt: TGTGCCAGCAGTTCCACCGGGACAGGGAAAGATACGCAGTATTTT; cdr3_aa: CASSSTGTGKDTQYF
j_call: TRBJ2-3; d_call: TRBD2; clone_size: .; v_call: TRBV27; cdr3_nt: TGTGCCAGCAGTTTCCTATTTGCGGGAGGGCCAGATACGCAGTATTTT; cdr3_aa: CASSFLFAGGPDTQYF
j_call: TRBJ2-3; d_call: .; clone_size: .; v_call: TRBV7-6; cdr3_nt: TGTGCCAGCAGCTTACCTCCCGGGGTTGGCACAGATACGCAGTATTTT; cdr3_aa: CASSLPPGVGTDTQYF
j_call: TRBJ2-7; d_call: .; clone_size: .; v_call: TRBV27; cdr3_nt: TGTGCCAGCAGTTTAGCATTGGGCAGGGGCGACGAGCAGTACTTC; cdr3_aa: CASSLALGRGDEQYF
j_call: TRBJ1-4; d_call: TRBD1; clone_size: .; v_call: TRBV19; cdr3_nt: TGTGCCAGTAGTCTCGGACAGGTCAATGAAAAACTGTTTTTT; cdr3_aa: CASSLGQVNEKLFF
j_call: TRBJ1-1; d_call: TRBD1; clone_size: .; v_call: TRBV9; cdr3_nt: TGTGCCAGCAGCGTAGGGACAGGGAGCACTGAAGCTTTCTTT; cdr3_aa: CASSVGTGSTEAFF
j_call: TRBJ2-1; d_call: .; clone_size: .; v_call: TRBV5-6; cdr3_nt: TGTGCCAGCAGCTTGAAGGCGGGTTCGTACAATGAGCAGTTCTTC; cdr3_aa: CASSLKAGSYNEQFF
j_call: TRBJ1-1; d_call: .; clone_size: .; v_call: TRBV6-6; cdr3_nt: TGTGCCAGCAGTTACGGGCCGGAGGACACTGAAGCTTTCTTT; cdr3_aa: CASSYGPEDTEAFF
j_call: TRBJ1-1; d_call: TRBD1; clone_size: .; v_call: TRBV7-2; cdr3_nt: TGTGCCAGCAGCTTGTACCGGGACAGCAAGTGGGGAGCTTTCTTT; cdr3_aa: CASSLYRDSKWGAFF
j_call: TRBJ2-3; d_call: TRBD2; clone_size: .; v_call: TRBV7-2; cdr3_nt: TGTGCCAGCAGCTCATTTTGGCGGGGGGGCATTGATACGCAGTATTTT; cdr3_aa: CASSSFWRGGIDTQYF
j_call: TRBJ2-6; d_call: .; clone_size: .; v_call: TRBV2; cdr3_nt: TGTGCCAGCAGTATCAGGGCTGGGGCCAACGTCCTGACTTTC; cdr3_aa: CASSIRAGANVLTF
j_call: TRBJ2-3; d_call: TRBD2; clone_size: .; v_call: TRBV7-9; cdr3_nt: TGTGCCAGCAGCCGACCGGGGTACGGGAGGATCCCAGATACGCAGTATTTT; cdr3_aa: CASSRPGYGRIPDTQYF
j_call: TRBJ2-2; d_call: TRBD2; clone_size: .; v_call: TRBV10-3; cdr3_nt: TGTGCCATCGGCCCATCAGCGGGAGTCGGGACCGGGGAGCTGTTTTTT; cdr3_aa: CAIGPSAGVGTGELFF
j_call: TRBJ2-1; d_call: .; clone_size: .; v_call: TRBV4-2; cdr3_nt: TGTGCCAGCAGCCAAGATCCCCGAAATGAGCAGTTCTTC; cdr3_aa: CASSQDPRNEQFF
j_call: TRBJ2-7; d_call: TRBD1; clone_size: .; v_call: TRBV5-6; cdr3_nt: TGTGCCAGCAGTTCCGGGACAGGTAGGGAGCAGTACTTC; cdr3_aa: CASSSGTGREQYF
j_call: TRBJ1-6; d_call: TRBD1; clone_size: .; v_call: TRBV2; cdr3_nt: TGTGCCAGCTTGGAGACAGGGGGCTTACCCCTCCACTTT; cdr3_aa: CASLETGGLPLHF
j_call: TRBJ2-1; d_call: .; clone_size: .; v_call: TRBV18; cdr3_nt: TGTGCCAGCTCACCCCCCTCGAGGGCGAAGTCAAATGAGCAGTTCTTC; cdr3_aa: CASSPPSRAKSNEQFF
j_call: TRBJ2-3; d_call: .; clone_size: .; v_call: TRBV29-1; cdr3_nt: TGCAGCGTTGAAGATTTGGTAGCGGTGGGTTCTAGCACAGATACGCAGTATTTT; cdr3_aa: CSVEDLVAVGSSTDTQYF
j_call: TRBJ1-4; d_call: TRBD1; clone_size: .; v_call: TRBV30; cdr3_nt: TGTGCCGGGGGACAGTTTAATGAAAAACTGTTTTTT; cdr3_aa: CAGGQFNEKLFF
j_call: TRBJ1-3; d_call: .; clone_size: .; v_call: TRBV30; cdr3_nt: TGTGCCTGGACCCTGCGTCTCCGCTCTGGAAACACCATATATTTT; cdr3_aa: CAWTLRLRSGNTIYF
j_call: TRBJ1-4; d_call: .; clone_size: .; v_call: TRBV19; cdr3_nt: TGTGCCAGTACCGGGGGACGGGAAGTAACTAATGAAAAACTGTTTTTT; cdr3_aa: CASTGGREVTNEKLFF
j_call: TRBJ1-5; d_call: .; clone_size: .; v_call: TRBV18; cdr3_nt: TGTGCCAGCTCACCCGGACGGGGGCAGCCCCAGCATTTT; cdr3_aa: CASSPGRGQPQHF
j_call: TRBJ1-5; d_call: TRBD1; clone_size: .; v_call: TRBV6-1; cdr3_nt: TGTGCCAGCAGAGGGACAGGGAGTAATCAGCCCCAGCATTTT; cdr3_aa: CASRGTGSNQPQHF
j_call: TRBJ2-7; d_call: TRBD2; clone_size: .; v_call: TRBV29-1; cdr3_nt: TGCAGTGGCGGGGGGGCCAATACCTACGAGCAGTACTTC; cdr3_aa: CSGGGANTYEQYF